Shown below are 28 T cell receptor beta chains from a single sample sequenced in a study of chronic HIV infection and antiretroviral therapy. TCRdb reprocessed the 5' RACE reads with MiXCR, giving one entry per CDR3 protein. The table lists 40,000 to 50,000 distinct CDR3 sequences, 15% to 20% of them singletons. The specimen was peripheral blood. Receptors originate from an adult who had HIV and had not received antiretroviral therapy, or was an uninfected healthy control (not recorded which).

The chain couples TRBV10-2 to TRBJ2-7, with 10 bases matching TRBD1. With V trimmed by 7 bases and J by 3 bases, 9 bases remained unmatched. This CDR3 is built from 15 residues. Germline assignment: CDR1 WSHSY and CDR2 SAAADI. CDR3 sequence: CASTLTTGGDYEQYF. The DNA of the CDR3 is TGCGCCAGCACACTCACGACAGGGGGCGACTACGAGCAGTACTTC.

This sequence joins TRBV28 and TRBJ2-3; TRBD2 is a possible D gene (5 bases). The CDR3 has 16 amino acids. The V and J ends lost 8 bases and 1 base respectively, with 19 bases between them. CDR1 is MDHEN and CDR2 is SYDVKM in the germline V gene. For the CDR3, the DNA is TGTGCCAGCCTACAACGGAGAGGGATCGGCACAGATACGCAGTATTTT. Translation: CASLQRRGIGTDTQYF.

This chain uses TRBV29-1 with TRBJ1-1; D remains ambiguous. This CDR3 spans 11 amino acids. Trimming pared 0 bases from V and 8 bases from J, leaving 7 bases between. Germline CDR1 is SQVTM and CDR2 is ANQGSEA. CDR3 amino acids: CSVEDPGEAFF. The CDR3 DNA is TGCAGCGTTGAAGACCCTGGGGAAGCTTTCTTT.

This clonotype has just a few counts. The chain is built from TRBV27 and TRBJ1-5, with TRBD1 as a possible D gene (5 bases). Trimming stripped 6 bases from V and 0 bases from J, with 18 bases between. Germline assignment: CDR1 MNHEY and CDR2 SMNVEV (reference sequence). The CDR3 consists of 17 residues. The CDR3 DNA is TGTGCCAGCAGCCCGGCGGGGCAGAAATATAGCAATCAGCCCCAGCATTTT. Translated: CASSPAGQKYSNQPQHF.

This clonotype was detected a few times. The J gene is TRBJ2-6, the V gene TRBV28, with D hard to call. Germline V lookup: CDR1 MDHEN, CDR2 SYDVKM. This CDR3 is built from 16 residues. The ends were cut back, 5 bases at V and 0 bases at J, with 11 bases in the middle. This CDR3 reads CASSPLGSSGANVLTF. The CDR3 DNA sequence: TGTGCCAGCAGTCCCCTCGGGTCCTCTGGGGCCAACGTCCTGACTTTC.

The genes are TRBV2 and TRBJ2-7; TRBD2 might be the D (6 bases). The CDR3 totals 14 residues. Germline V gene sequence: CDR1 SNHLY, CDR2 FYNNEI. V dropped 6 bases and J dropped 0 bases, with 12 bases sitting between them. DNA of the CDR3: TGTGCCAGCAGCCTAGCGCCCAGCTCCTACGAGCAGTACTTC. Protein product: CASSLAPSSYEQYF.

This clonotype has more than one count but fewer than ten. The chain carries TRBV2 and TRBJ2-1, with 8 bases identical to TRBD2. V was clipped by 5 bases and J by 9 bases; unmatched bases: 21. This CDR3 has 18 residues. Germline loops: CDR1 SNHLY, CDR2 FYNNEI. CDR3 residues: CASSRRVTGTRTNGEQFF. CDR3 in DNA: TGTGCCAGCAGTCGACGAGTAACCGGGACTAGAACTAACGGTGAGCAGTTCTTC.

This clonotype showed up just a few times. The chain recombines TRBV30 with TRBJ2-1; 14 nucleotides match TRBD2. V lost 2 bases, J lost 6 bases, and 3 bases stayed unmatched. CDR1 is GTSNPN, CDR2 SVGIG, per germline (reference sequence). There are 15 residues in the CDR3. In nucleotides, the CDR3 is TGTGCCTGGAGTACCGGGACTAGCGGGAGCAATGAGCAGTTCTTC. It codes for CAWSTGTSGSNEQFF. The full variable domain, with the rest looked up from reference TRBV30 and TRBJ2-1, is SQTIHQWPATLVQPVGSPLSLECTVEGTSNPNLYWYRQAAGRGLQLLFYSVGIGQISSEVPQNLSASRPQDRQFILSSKKLLLSDSGFYLCAWSTGTSGSNEQFFGPGTRLTVL.

The V call is TRBV28, the J call TRBJ1-1; D possibly corresponds to TRBD1 (6 bases). The CDR3 consists of 15 residues. Trimming stripped 3 bases from V and 9 bases from J, with 20 bases between. Germline V lookup: CDR1 MDHEN, CDR2 SYDVKM. CDR3 in DNA: TGTGCCAGCAGTTTTATCGACATCAATACAGGGAAAGCTTTCTTT. It codes for CASSFIDINTGKAFF.

Here the CDR3 DNA reads TGTGCCAGCGGCGATAGCGGGTCTAGCACAGATACGCAGTATTTT. Encoded protein: CASGDSGSSTDTQYF. This chain links TRBV7-2 with TRBJ2-3, with 7 bases identical to TRBD2. The V gene end was trimmed by 8 bases and the J gene end by 0 bases; junction bases not matched to a gene: 8. CDR1 and CDR2 (germline): SGHTA, FQGNSA. The CDR3 covers 15 residues.

This clonotype was detected a few times. The J gene is TRBJ2-1, the V gene TRBV9; TRBD2 matches 8 bases. The CDR3 is made up of 16 amino acids. J lost 9 bases, V lost 3 bases, and 14 bases had no gene match. Germline loops: CDR1 SGDLS, CDR2 YYNGEE. The CDR3 protein is CASSGPGLEGLGEQFF. In nucleotides, the CDR3 is TGTGCCAGCAGCGGACCGGGACTAGAGGGGTTGGGTGAGCAGTTCTTC.

This chain connects TRBV24-1 to TRBJ1-1, with a tentative D call TRBD1 (5 bases). Germline V lookup: CDR1 KGHDR, CDR2 SFDVKD. The ends were cut back, 2 bases at V and 5 bases at J, with 5 bases in the middle. The CDR3 loop spans 12 amino acids. The CDR3 sequence: CATSDWGTEAFF. CDR3 DNA: TGTGCCACCAGTGATTGGGGGACTGAAGCTTTCTTT.

The genes are TRBV29-1 and TRBJ2-7, with 8 positions matching TRBD1. The CDR3 spans 15 residues. Germline CDR1 SQVTM, CDR2 ANQGSEA. With V trimmed by 1 base and J by 1 base, 6 bases remained unmatched. The CDR3 DNA reads as TGCAGCGTTGAAGTCCCGGACAGGGTGTCCTACGAGCAGTACTTC. Translating gives CSVEVPDRVSYEQYF.

This clonotype was seen a single time. The genes are TRBV6-2 or TRBV6-3 and TRBJ2-1; 8 nucleotides align to TRBD2. J lost 1 base, V lost 7 bases, and 15 bases had no gene match. Germline V CDR1 and CDR2: MNHEY, SVGEGT. The CDR3 extends over 18 amino acids. In DNA form, the CDR3 reads TGTGCCAGCAACAGGATCGGTAGCGGGAAGGGATCCTACAATGAGCAGTTCTTC. It is translated as CASNRIGSGKGSYNEQFF.

CDR3 loop: CASSPTRLGGFQANYGYTF. In nucleotides, the CDR3 is TGCGCCAGCAGCCCAACTCGACTGGGGGGTTTCCAAGCTAACTATGGCTACACCTTC. The chain combines TRBV4-1 with TRBJ1-2; D perhaps matches TRBD1 (5 bases). This CDR3 comprises 19 residues. Germline V gives CDR1 MGHRA, CDR2 YSYEKL. Trimming removed 4 bases at V and 0 bases at J, with 24 bases between.

V usage is TRBV7-2 and J usage is TRBJ2-3, with a weak D call TRBD1 (6 bases). Per germline, CDR1 SGHTA and CDR2 FQGNSA. V shed 1 base and J shed 3 bases, with 11 bases lying between them. This CDR3 has 15 amino acids. CDR3 sequence: CASSLEGVGTDTQYF. CDR3 nucleotides: TGTGCCAGCAGCTTAGAGGGGGTAGGGACAGATACGCAGTATTTT.

This chain connects TRBV28 to TRBJ2-1, with D possibly TRBD2 on 5 matching bases. CDR3 length equals 15 residues. The V end was cut by 7 bases, the J end by 0 bases, with 13 bases between. Germline CDR1 MDHEN, CDR2 SYDVKM. The CDR3 DNA reads TGTGCCAGCATCCCTAGCAGGAGCTCCTACAATGAGCAGTTCTTC. Protein sequence: CASIPSRSSYNEQFF.

The CDR3 is CSVQKVTEAFF. In DNA, the CDR3 is TGCAGCGTTCAAAAGGTGACTGAAGCTTTCTTT. This chain links TRBV29-1 with TRBJ1-1; D is uncertain. From germline, CDR1 is SQVTM and CDR2 ANQGSEA. Trimming pared 5 bases from V and 5 bases from J, leaving 9 bases between. The CDR3 sequence is 11 residues long.

This clonotype was picked up a small number of times. The J gene is TRBJ2-7, the V gene TRBV28; D unresolved. The V gene's germline CDR1 is MDHEN and CDR2 SYDVKM. The CDR3 length is 14 residues. V lost 3 bases and J lost 2, with 11 bases in between. Written as DNA, the CDR3 is TGTGCCAGCAGTTTCCCCCAGGCGACCTACGAGCAGTACTTC. Its protein product is CASSFPQATYEQYF.

CDR3 DNA sequence: TGTGCCAGCAGTACGGTGACTAGCGGGAGAGAGACCCAGTACTTC. It translates to CASSTVTSGRETQYF. V gene TRBV27 combines with J gene TRBJ2-5, with TRBD2 identical over 12 bases. The CDR3 contains 15 residues. With 5 bases clipped from V and 4 bases from J, the junction kept 5 bases outside the gene matches. Per germline, CDR1 MNHEY and CDR2 SMNVEV (reference sequence).

This clonotype was found a few times. The genes are TRBV28 and TRBJ1-5; TRBD1 might be the D (5 bases). This CDR3 region has 18 residues. Trimming removed 5 bases at V and 0 bases at J, with 20 bases between. Germline V gene data show CDR1 as MDHEN and CDR2 as SYDVKM. CDR3 amino acids: CASSPREVGLYSNQPQHF. CDR3 nucleotide sequence: TGTGCCAGCAGTCCCAGGGAGGTGGGTCTTTATAGCAATCAGCCCCAGCATTTT.

The rearrangement links TRBV28 to TRBJ1-1; D may be TRBD1 (6 bases). The CDR3 runs 14 residues. V was pared by 3 bases and J by 1 base, with 9 bases between. Germline CDR1 MDHEN, CDR2 SYDVKM. CDR3 sequence reads: CASSLVQGNTEAFF. The CDR3 bases are TGTGCCAGCAGTTTGGTACAGGGGAACACTGAAGCTTTCTTT.

This clonotype has only a few counts. V is TRBV29-1 and J is TRBJ2-7; D is ambiguous. Trimming cost V 6 bases and J 3 bases, with 18 bases left between them. Per the germline V gene, CDR1 is SQVTM and CDR2 is ANQGSEA. The CDR3 has 14 amino acids. Here the CDR3 DNA reads TGCAGCGTGGGAAGTGGGGTTAGGGACTACGAGCAGTACTTC. This encodes CSVGSGVRDYEQYF.

This sequence joins TRBV11-2 and TRBJ2-4, with TRBD2 identical over 7 bases. The CDR3 length is 14 residues. Germline V gene data show CDR1 as SGHAT and CDR2 as FQNNGV. V was clipped by 5 bases and J by 9 bases; unmatched bases: 10. CDR3 DNA sequence: TGTGCCAGCAGCCAATTTAGGGGCGGGGGCATTCAGTACTTC. Translating gives CASSQFRGGGIQYF.

This clonotype was counted a few times. J is TRBJ2-2 and V is TRBV2, with a possible D match to TRBD1 (6 bases). Germline CDR1 SNHLY, CDR2 FYNNEI. The CDR3 extends over 17 amino acids. V was shortened by 6 bases and J by 7 bases, with 24 bases between the two germline ends. The CDR3 reads CASSAPQGPTGSGELFF. The CDR3 DNA sequence: TGTGCCAGCAGCGCCCCCCAGGGGCCTACGGGGAGCGGGGAGCTGTTTTTT. Based on the CDR3 plus reference TRBV2 and TRBJ2-2, the full variable domain is EPEVTQTPSHQVTQMGQEVILRCVPISNHLYFYWYRQILGQKVEFLVSFYNNEISEKSEIFDDQFSVERPDGSNFTLKIRSTKLEDSAMYFCASSAPQGPTGSGELFFGEGSRLTVL.

This clonotype came up a few times. The V and J genes are TRBV27 and TRBJ2-7; the match to TRBD1 covers 9 bases. CDR3 length: 17 residues. Germline trimming cut 2 bases from V and 8 bases from J; bases unmatched to any gene: 16. Germline V gives CDR1 MNHEY, CDR2 SMNVEV (reference sequence). The CDR3 DNA is TGTGCCAGCAGTTTAATCGGGACAGGGCCCCACCTAGGGCAGCAGTACTTC. Translated, it gives CASSLIGTGPHLGQQYF.

The rearrangement joins TRBV21-1 to TRBJ2-1; the table names TRBD1, a call not compared with the DNA. TRBV21-1 is labeled a pseudogene. This CDR3 is 17 amino acids long. CDR3 DNA: TGTGCCAGCAGCGCACAGACAGGCCCAAGCTCCTACAATGAGCAGTTCTTC. Translated: CASSAQTGPSSYNEQFF.

The chain joins TRBV28 to TRBJ1-1; D may be TRBD1 (6 bases). Trimming cost V 5 bases and J 1 base, with 14 bases left between them. There are 15 residues in the CDR3. Germline lookup yields CDR1 MDHEN and CDR2 SYDVKM. CDR3 DNA sequence: TGTGCCAGCAGTCCTTTTCCGACAGGGAACACTGAAGCTTTCTTT. Its protein product is CASSPFPTGNTEAFF.